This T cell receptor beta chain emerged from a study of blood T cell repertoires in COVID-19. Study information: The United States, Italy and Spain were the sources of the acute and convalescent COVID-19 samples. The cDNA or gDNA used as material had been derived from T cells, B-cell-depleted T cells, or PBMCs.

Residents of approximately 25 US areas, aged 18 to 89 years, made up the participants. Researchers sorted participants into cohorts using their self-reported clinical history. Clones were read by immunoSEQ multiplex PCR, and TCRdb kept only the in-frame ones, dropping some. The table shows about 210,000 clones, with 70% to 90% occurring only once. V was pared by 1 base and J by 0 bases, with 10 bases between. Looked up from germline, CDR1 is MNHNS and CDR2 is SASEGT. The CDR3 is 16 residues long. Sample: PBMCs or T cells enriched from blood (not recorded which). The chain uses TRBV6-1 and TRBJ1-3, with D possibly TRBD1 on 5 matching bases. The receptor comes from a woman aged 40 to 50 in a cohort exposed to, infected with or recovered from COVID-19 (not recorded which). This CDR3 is CASSEEGQVSGNTIYF. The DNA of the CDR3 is TGTGCCAGCAGTGAAGAGGGGCAGGTCTCTGGAAACACCATATATTTT.